This T cell receptor beta chain was sequenced for a study of blood T cells in healthy people across ages (dated by TCRdb to the mid-2010s). Regarding the research as a whole: In model experiments, roughly one uniquely barcoded TCR beta cDNA molecule per two T cells was captured by template switching. Using deep sequencing normalized with unique cDNA molecular identifiers, the study measured how TCR beta repertoire diversity changes with age. Donors were grouped into four age groups: young (average 16 years), middle-aged (39), aged (around 66) and long-lived (around 80). For two donors (one aged 18 to 30 and one aged 80 or older), the study analyzed two additional independent replicas of 1 million unique cDNA reads from the same blood draw.

The 39 donors, aged about 6 to 95 years, were systemically healthy Caucasian individuals from Russia. About 10 milliliters of peripheral blood were collected from each donor into EDTA-treated Vacutainer tubes. Ficoll-Paque density-gradient centrifugation was used to isolate PBMCs, with at least 7 million per sample. Trizol reagent was used to extract total RNA from the PBMCs, yielding at least 5 micrograms per sample. For every donor, an aliquot of PBMCs went through flow cytometry to measure the percentages of naive CD45RAhigh/CD27high T cells. Points on this clonotype: It lacks a known antigen. Base qualities are missing; no much larger clone stands one base away.

The CDR1 and CDR2 encoded by the germline V gene are MDHEN and SYDVKM. V is pared back by 6 bases and J by 9 bases, with 15 bases lying between the germline termini. The CDR3 holds 12 amino acids from the cysteine to the phenylalanine. The DNA shown is the 36-base CDR3, in frame from base 1. The paper as a whole reports these results and caveats: Compared with the aged group, the long-lived group had more naive CD4+ T cells, fewer expanded clones and increased TCR diversity, a pattern suggesting age selection. Observed TCR beta diversity correlated strongly with the percentage of naive T cells measured by flow cytometry. As age increased, observed TCR beta diversity per million T cells dropped in a roughly linear way, and a significant reduction was already evident by age about 40. Total diversity estimates from one million sequenced T cells were considered lower bounds and underestimates. Bulk unsorted PBMC profiling prevented conclusive comparison of naive and antigen-experienced compartments. Because the CMV infection status of the donors was unknown, age-related changes in expanded clonotypes may potentially have been confounded.

The library was produced with 5' RACE. The sequencer was an Illumina HiSeq 2500. The second PCR ran for about 6 to 11 cycles and used a J-beta primer mix along with a sample-barcoded 5' primer. A unique molecular identifier was introduced onto each TCR beta cDNA molecule by a template-switch 5' adaptor carrying 12 random nucleotides. At least 2.5 million CDR3-containing paired-end reads were obtained from each sample. First-strand cDNA was synthesized from all RNA with the Mint cDNA synthesis kit, primed by a TRBC-specific oligonucleotide. Following uracil-DNA glycosylase treatment, all cDNA underwent a first 18-cycle PCR with the universal primers M1SS and BC2_uni_R. On the authors' methods: Each sample was normalized by randomly selecting 1 million high-quality reads, each carrying a distinct molecular identifier. Instead of being binned into consensus sequences, reads with shared molecular identifiers were discarded. CDR3 identification, clonotype clustering and error correction used MiTCR with a Q25 quality threshold and the strictest error-elimination algorithm. A nonparametric unseen species model with Euler transformation was used to estimate a lower bound on total TCR beta diversity. Through fastp at Q25 and MiXCR, TCRdb rebuilt clones from the public reads, retaining in-frame beta chains. Every distinct CDR3 protein forms one entry, paired with its most common genes and DNA. It is TCRdb's table, rather than the study itself, that gives the V and J calls and clone size. The sample table contains approximately 960,000 distinct CDR3 sequences; only one count was recorded for 29% of them. Of the sample, roughly a tenth is held by the ten largest clones.

These data were also reused for a study on T cells of mothers and their children. Drawing on the second study: The donors were nine systemically healthy Caucasian individuals, made up of three mothers and their six children. cDNA synthesis used all of the extracted RNA, with 1.5 ug of RNA in each 15 ul reaction. Sample barcodes and 2-4 random nucleotides were added via the M1S primer in the second PCR. Over 8 million TCR beta CDR3 reads were obtained for each mother, and about 3 million reads were obtained for each child. In both related and unrelated pairs, thymic selection shapes the output of TCR recombination in a similar way, with inherited differences having only a minor effect. Normalized repertoire overlap was always found to be slightly, but never significantly, higher in related mother-child pairs than in unrelated mother-child pairs. Persistent microchimeric T cell clones were not detected, at a sensitivity of around 95 clones per million clonotypes. Deep NGS was used in the study to compare the TCR beta repertoires of mothers and children and to look for features that separate related mother-child pairs from unrelated individuals. The mean age was 40 +/- 4 years for the mothers and about 10 +/- 4 years for the children. Libraries were sequenced on Illumina HiSeq 2000 with 100+100 nt paired-end reads after adapter ligation with NEBNext reagents. To prevent cross-contamination, the mother and child libraries were prepared one month apart and sequenced in separate runs. Between roughly 450,000 and 2,200,000 distinct TCR beta clonotypes were identified per donor. Naive TCR beta clonotypes were estimated from low-frequency clonotypes matched to each donor's FACS-determined naive share, without sorting.

The receptor chain draws on TRBV28 and TRBJ2-7, with the D gene not confidently named. The TCR was taken from a woman between 40 and 50 years old in good health. Sequencing was done on a sample of blood. The CDR3 in this case is CASSPNTLPQYF. The DNA sequence is as follows: TGTGCCAGCAGCCCAAATACACTTCCGCAGTACTTC.